Each of the 11 T cell receptor beta chains below was sequenced from the same sample in a study of CD8+ T cells in alopecia areata. Extraction of RNA preceded its reverse transcription into cDNA, which served as the sequencing template. Method: immunoSEQ multiplex PCR; TCRdb's copy keeps in-frame clones and lacks some. The table lists 200,000 to 250,000 clones, roughly 66% of them singletons, with 0.95% to 1.5% in the top ten. Treatment indicated: oral pan-JAK inhibitor, 5-10 mg twice daily. The sequencing here drew on CD4+ T cells sorted from blood, taken at approximately week 45, from a patient treated with tofacitinib. The receptors were gathered from a human donor with alopecia areata.

The chain has TRBV14 and TRBJ1-1, with D maybe TRBD1 (6 bases). Germline V CDR1 and CDR2: SGHDN, FVKESK. The V and J ends lost 5 bases and 0 bases respectively, with 16 bases between them. The CDR3 runs 16 residues. Written as DNA, the CDR3 is TGTGCCAGCAGCAAGATGGACAGAGTCATGAACACTGAAGCTTTCTTT. This sequence encodes CASSKMDRVMNTEAFF.

The chain joins TRBV14 to TRBJ2-1; 10 bases agree with TRBD2. There are 13 residues in the CDR3. Trimming took 4 bases from V and 7 from J; bases not matched to a gene: 1. Germline assignment: CDR1 SGHDN and CDR2 FVKESK. CDR3 in amino acids: CASSPLAGNEQFF. CDR3 DNA: TGTGCCAGCAGCCCACTAGCGGGAAATGAGCAGTTCTTC.

The chain combines TRBV7-2 with TRBJ1-1; unclear D gene. The CDR3 runs 13 residues. V gave up 4 bases and J gave up 0 bases, with 6 bases separating them. Germline lookup yields CDR1 SGHTA and CDR2 FQGNSA. As DNA, the CDR3 is TGTGCCAGCAGCTCCCGCCTGAACACTGAAGCTTTCTTT. Protein: CASSSRLNTEAFF.

The chain uses TRBV6-5 and TRBJ1-1; D perhaps matches TRBD1 (6 bases). V was pared by 7 bases and J by 2 bases, with 14 bases between. Per the germline V gene, CDR1 is MNHEY and CDR2 is SVGAGI. This CDR3 comprises 14 residues. The CDR3 DNA reads TGTGCCAGCACCAGGCAGGGGAAAAACACTGAAGCTTTCTTT. This sequence encodes CASTRQGKNTEAFF.

This clone has just one count. The chain combines TRBV2 with TRBJ2-7; possible D gene TRBD1, 6 bases. This CDR3 comprises 14 residues. The V and J ends lost 1 base and 6 bases respectively, with 13 bases between them. Per the germline V gene, CDR1 is SNHLY and CDR2 is FYNNEI. CDR3 sequence reads: CASSEGRGPLEQYF. The CDR3 DNA follows: TGTGCCAGCAGTGAAGGCAGGGGCCCCCTCGAGCAGTACTTC. Drawing the rest from reference TRBV2 and TRBJ2-7, the complete variable domain is EPEVTQTPSHQVTQMGQEVILRCVPISNHLYFYWYRQILGQKVEFLVSFYNNEISEKSEIFDDQFSVERPDGSNFTLKIRSTKLEDSAMYFCASSEGRGPLEQYFGPGTRLTVT.

This clone was observed a handful of times. The chain links TRBV29-1 to TRBJ2-3, with a possible D match to TRBD1 (5 bases). The CDR3 totals 12 residues. CDR1 SQVTM and CDR2 ANQGSEA come from the germline V gene. V lost 8 bases to trimming and J lost 0 bases, with 9 bases between them. The CDR3 spells CSTRQSTDTQYF. In DNA, the CDR3 is TGCAGCACCCGACAGAGCACAGATACGCAGTATTTT.

On this clone itself: Other nucleotide sequences from this sample produce the same CDR3. The chain has TRBV29-1 and TRBJ1-1; D gene uncertain. Germline CDR1 and CDR2: SQVTM and ANQGSEA. The CDR3 runs to 10 residues. Trimming removed 6 bases from V and 0 bases from J, with 2 bases in between. In nucleotides, the CDR3 is TGCAGCGTCATGAACACTGAAGCTTTCTTT. Protein product: CSVMNTEAFF. Variable domain in full (rest from reference TRBV29-1 and TRBJ1-1): SAVISQKPSRDICQRGTSLTIQCQVDSQVTMMFWYRQQPGQSLTLIATANQGSEATYESGFVIDKFPISRPNLTFSTLTVSNMSPEDSSIYLCSVMNTEAFFGQGTRLTVV.

This clone was detected a few times. CDR3 amino acids: CASSQGTGTQYF. CDR3 sequence (DNA): TGCGCCAGCAGCCAGGGGACAGGGACCCAGTACTTC. The chain links TRBV4-3 to TRBJ2-5; 8 positions agree with TRBD1. With 3 bases clipped from V and 7 bases from J, the junction kept 1 base outside the gene matches. Germline CDR1 reads LGHNA; CDR2 reads YSLEER. This CDR3 spans 12 amino acids.

This chain joins TRBV4-3 and TRBJ2-3; D possibly corresponds to TRBD2 (5 bases). This CDR3 contains 13 residues. Trimming left V 4 bases short and J 6 bases short, with 11 bases between. Germline assignment: CDR1 LGHNA and CDR2 YSLEER. This CDR3 is CASSLHRGDTQYF. CDR3 bases: TGCGCCAGCAGCCTCCATCGCGGGGATACGCAGTATTTT.

In its sample, this clone was seen once. This rearrangement joins TRBV30 to TRBJ1-6; D is unresolved. CDR1 GTSNPN and CDR2 SVGIG come from the germline V gene (reference sequence). This CDR3 is built from 14 residues. With 8 bases removed from V and 6 bases from J, the gap between germline ends came to 17 bases. The CDR3 here is CAGTDLGTNSPLHF. The CDR3 DNA is TGTGCCGGTACAGATTTGGGAACTAATTCACCCCTCCACTTT.

The chain links TRBV6-6 to TRBJ2-1, with 7 positions matching TRBD2. Germline CDR1 is MNHNY and CDR2 is SVGAGI (reference sequence). The CDR3 runs 11 residues. The junction had 7 bases not matched to a gene; V was cut back by 5 bases and J by 15 bases. The CDR3 spells CASSPGTIRFF. The DNA of the CDR3 is TGTGCCAGCAGTCCCGGGACTATACGGTTCTTC.